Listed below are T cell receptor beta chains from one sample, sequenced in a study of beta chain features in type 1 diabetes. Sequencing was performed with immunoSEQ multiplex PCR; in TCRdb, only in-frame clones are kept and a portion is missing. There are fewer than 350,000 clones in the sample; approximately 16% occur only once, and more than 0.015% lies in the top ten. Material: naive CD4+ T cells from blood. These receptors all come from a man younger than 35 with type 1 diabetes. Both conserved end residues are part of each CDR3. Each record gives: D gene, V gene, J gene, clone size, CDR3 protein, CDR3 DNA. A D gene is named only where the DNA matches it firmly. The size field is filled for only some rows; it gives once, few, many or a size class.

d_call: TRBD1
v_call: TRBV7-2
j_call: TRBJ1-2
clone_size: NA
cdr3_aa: CASSLQGAPNYGYTF
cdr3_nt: TGTGCCAGCAGCTTACAGGGGGCACCTAACTATGGCTACACCTTC

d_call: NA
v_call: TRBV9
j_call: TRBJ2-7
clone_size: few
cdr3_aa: CASSVWASRSHEQYF
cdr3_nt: TGTGCCAGCAGCGTATGGGCTAGCCGCTCTCACGAGCAGTACTTC

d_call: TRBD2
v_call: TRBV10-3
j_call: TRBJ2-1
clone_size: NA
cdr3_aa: CATNPGTSGGINEQFF
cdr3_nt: TGTGCCACCAATCCCGGGACTAGCGGGGGGATAAATGAGCAGTTCTTC

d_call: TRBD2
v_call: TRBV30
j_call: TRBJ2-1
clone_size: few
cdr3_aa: CAWSLFQGGMTSNEQFF
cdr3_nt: TGTGCCTGGAGCCTTTTCCAGGGAGGGATGACGAGTAATGAGCAGTTCTTC

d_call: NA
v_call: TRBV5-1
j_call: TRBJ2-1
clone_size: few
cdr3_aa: CASSIRQAKGSYNEQFF
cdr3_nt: TGCGCCAGCAGCATCCGACAGGCCAAGGGCTCCTACAATGAGCAGTTCTTC

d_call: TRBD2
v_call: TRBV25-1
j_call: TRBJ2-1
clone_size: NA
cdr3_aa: CASSIAGGANEQFF
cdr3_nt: TGTGCCAGCAGTATAGCGGGAGGAGCCAATGAGCAGTTCTTC

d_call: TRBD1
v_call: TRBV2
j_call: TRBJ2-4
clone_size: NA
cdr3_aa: CASSEVAGGSNLAKNIQYF
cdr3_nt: TGTGCCAGCAGTGAAGTGGCAGGGGGCTCAAATCTAGCCAAAAACATTCAGTACTTC

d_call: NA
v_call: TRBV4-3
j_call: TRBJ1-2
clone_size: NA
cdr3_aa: CASSQEAEGYGYTF
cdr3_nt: TGCGCCAGCAGCCAAGAGGCAGAGGGCTATGGCTACACCTTC

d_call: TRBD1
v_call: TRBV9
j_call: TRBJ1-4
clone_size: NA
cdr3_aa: CASSPRGQGPIFKEKLFF
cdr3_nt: TGTGCCAGCAGCCCTCGGGGACAGGGGCCTATCTTCAAGGAAAAACTGTTTTTT

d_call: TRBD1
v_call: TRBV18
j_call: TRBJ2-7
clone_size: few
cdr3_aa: CASSLRQGPYEQYF
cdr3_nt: TGTGCCAGCTCACTCCGACAGGGCCCCTACGAGCAGTACTTC

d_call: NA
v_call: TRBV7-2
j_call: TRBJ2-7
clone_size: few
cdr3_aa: CASSSEGRGYEQYF
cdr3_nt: TGTGCCAGCAGCTCCGAGGGGAGGGGGTACGAGCAGTACTTC

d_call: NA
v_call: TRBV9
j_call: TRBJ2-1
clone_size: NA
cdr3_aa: CASSAPGHPTNEQFF
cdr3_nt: TGTGCCAGCAGCGCACCGGGACATCCGACCAATGAGCAGTTCTTC

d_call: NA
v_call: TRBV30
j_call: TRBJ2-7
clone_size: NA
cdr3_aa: CAWSAGSEQYF
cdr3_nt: TGTGCCTGGAGTGCGGGGAGCGAGCAGTACTTC

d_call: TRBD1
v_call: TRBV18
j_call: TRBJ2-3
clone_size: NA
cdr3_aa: CASSPTGGHDTQYF
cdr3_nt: TGTGCCAGCTCACCGACAGGGGGGCACGACACGCAGTATTTT

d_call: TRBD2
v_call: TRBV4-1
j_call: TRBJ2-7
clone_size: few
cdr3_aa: CASSYGLAGSRREQYF
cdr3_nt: TGCGCCAGCAGCTACGGACTAGCGGGTTCGCGGAGGGAGCAGTACTTC

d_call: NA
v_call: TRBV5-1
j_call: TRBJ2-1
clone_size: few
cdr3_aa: CASSLADDPYNEQFF
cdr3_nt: TGCGCCAGCAGCTTAGCGGATGATCCCTACAATGAGCAGTTCTTC

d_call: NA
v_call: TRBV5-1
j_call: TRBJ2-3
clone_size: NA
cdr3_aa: CASSPIPRDTQYF
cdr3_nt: TGCGCCAGCAGCCCCATCCCCAGGGATACGCAGTATTTT

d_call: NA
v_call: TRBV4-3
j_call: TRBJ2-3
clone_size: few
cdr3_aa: CASSQDYRGSTDTQYF
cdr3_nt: TGCGCCAGCAGCCAAGATTACCGGGGGAGCACAGATACGCAGTATTTT

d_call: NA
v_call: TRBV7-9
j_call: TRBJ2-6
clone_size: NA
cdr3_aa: CASSLPTAGANVLTF
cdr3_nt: TGTGCCAGCAGCTTACCGACAGCTGGGGCCAACGTCCTGACTTTC

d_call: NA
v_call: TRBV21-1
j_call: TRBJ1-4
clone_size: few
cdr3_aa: CASQSGTVFF
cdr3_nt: TGTGCCAGCCAGTCCGGGACAGTGTTTTTT

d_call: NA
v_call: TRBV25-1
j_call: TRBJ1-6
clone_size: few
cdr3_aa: CASSEGQGKWESPLHF
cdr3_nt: TGTGCCAGCAGTGAGGGGCAGGGGAAGTGGGAGTCACCCCTCCACTTT

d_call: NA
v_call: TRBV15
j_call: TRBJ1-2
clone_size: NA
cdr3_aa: CATSNAEFGGYTF
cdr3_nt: TGTGCCACCAGTAACGCGGAGTTCGGTGGCTACACCTTC

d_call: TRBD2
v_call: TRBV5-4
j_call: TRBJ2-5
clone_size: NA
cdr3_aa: CASSKITSDVGTQYF
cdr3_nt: TGTGCCAGCAGCAAAATTACTAGCGACGTGGGGACCCAGTACTTC

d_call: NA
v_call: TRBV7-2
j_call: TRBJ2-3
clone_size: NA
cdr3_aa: CASSLDRRRTDTQYF
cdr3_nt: TGTGCCAGCAGCTTAGATCGTCGGAGGACAGATACGCAGTATTTT

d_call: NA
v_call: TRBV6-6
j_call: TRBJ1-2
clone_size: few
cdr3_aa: CASSLNRAGGYTF
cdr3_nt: TGTGCCAGCAGTCTTAACAGGGCGGGTGGCTACACCTTC

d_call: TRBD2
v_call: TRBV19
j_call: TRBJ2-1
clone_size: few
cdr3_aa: CASSMGEGDEQFF
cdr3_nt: TGTGCCAGTAGTATGGGGGAGGGCGATGAGCAGTTCTTC

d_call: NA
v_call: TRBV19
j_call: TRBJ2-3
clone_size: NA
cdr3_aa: CASTPGLRTDTQYF
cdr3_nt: TGTGCCAGTACCCCGGGACTTCGCACAGATACGCAGTATTTT

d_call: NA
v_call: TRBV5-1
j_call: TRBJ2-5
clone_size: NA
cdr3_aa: CASSVSGQETQYF
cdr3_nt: TGCGCCAGCAGCGTATCCGGGCAAGAGACCCAGTACTTC

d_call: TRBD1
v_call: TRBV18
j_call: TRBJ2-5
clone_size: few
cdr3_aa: CASSQTGKETQYF
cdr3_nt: TGTGCCAGCTCACAGACAGGGAAAGAGACCCAGTACTTC

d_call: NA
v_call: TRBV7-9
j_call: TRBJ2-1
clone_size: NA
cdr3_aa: CAGWESSYNEQFF
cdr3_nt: TGTGCCGGTTGGGAGTCGTCCTACAATGAGCAGTTCTTC

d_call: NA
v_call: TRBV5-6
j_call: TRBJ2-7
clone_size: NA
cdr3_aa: CASSLGQSYEQYF
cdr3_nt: TGTGCCAGCAGCTTGGGACAGTCCTACGAGCAGTACTTC

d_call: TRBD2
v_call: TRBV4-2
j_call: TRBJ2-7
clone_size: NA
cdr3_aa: CASSQDRAGALYEQYF
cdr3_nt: TGTGCCAGCAGCCAAGATAGGGCGGGAGCTCTGTACGAGCAGTACTTC

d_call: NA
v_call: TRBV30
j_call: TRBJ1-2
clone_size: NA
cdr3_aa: CAWENGGSGYTF
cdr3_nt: TGTGCCTGGGAGAACGGGGGAAGTGGCTACACCTTC

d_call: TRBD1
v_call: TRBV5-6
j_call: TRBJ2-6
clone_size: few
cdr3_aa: CATLQGPVSGANVLTF
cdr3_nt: TGTGCCACCCTACAGGGGCCTGTCTCTGGGGCCAACGTCCTGACTTTC

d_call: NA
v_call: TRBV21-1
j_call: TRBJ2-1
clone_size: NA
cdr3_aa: CASSSVREQFF
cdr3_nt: TGTGCCAGCAGCAGTGTCAGGGAGCAGTTCTTC

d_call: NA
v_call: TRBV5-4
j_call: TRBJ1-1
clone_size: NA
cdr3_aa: CASSLESGGRAEAFF
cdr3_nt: TGTGCCAGCAGCTTGGAATCGGGGGGTCGGGCTGAAGCTTTCTTT

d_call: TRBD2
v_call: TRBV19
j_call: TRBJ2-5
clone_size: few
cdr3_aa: CASSRGGAEETQYF
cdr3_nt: TGTGCCAGTAGTCGCGGGGGGGCGGAAGAGACCCAGTACTTC

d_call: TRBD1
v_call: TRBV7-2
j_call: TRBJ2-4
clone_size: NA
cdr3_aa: CASSSPGQYLPKNIQYF
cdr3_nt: TGTGCCAGCAGCAGCCCGGGACAGTATTTACCCAAAAACATTCAGTACTTC

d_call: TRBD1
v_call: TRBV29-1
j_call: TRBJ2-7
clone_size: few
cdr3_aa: CSAAGDRTSYEQYF
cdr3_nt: TGCAGCGCCGCCGGGGACAGGACTTCCTACGAGCAGTACTTC

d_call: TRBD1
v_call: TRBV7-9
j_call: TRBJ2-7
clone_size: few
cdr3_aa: CASSRTGAGFYEQYF
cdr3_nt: TGTGCCAGCAGCCGTACAGGGGCGGGCTTCTACGAGCAGTACTTC

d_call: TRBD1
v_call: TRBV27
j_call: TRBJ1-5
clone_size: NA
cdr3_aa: CASALGQGYQPQHF
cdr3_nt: TGTGCCAGCGCGTTGGGACAGGGGTATCAGCCCCAGCATTTT

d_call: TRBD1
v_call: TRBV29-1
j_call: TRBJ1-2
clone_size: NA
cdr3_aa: CSATGQAYGYTF
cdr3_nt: TGCAGCGCTACGGGACAGGCCTATGGCTACACCTTC

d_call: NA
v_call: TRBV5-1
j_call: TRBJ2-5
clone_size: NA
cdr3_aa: CASRPGHQETQYF
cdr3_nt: TGCGCCAGCAGGCCAGGGCACCAAGAGACCCAGTACTTC

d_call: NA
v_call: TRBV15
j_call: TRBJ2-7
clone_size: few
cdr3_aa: CATSRDPLGGQYF
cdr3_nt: TGTGCCACCAGCAGAGATCCATTAGGAGGGCAGTACTTC

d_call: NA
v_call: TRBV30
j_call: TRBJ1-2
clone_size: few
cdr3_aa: CAWKLAGGYTF
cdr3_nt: TGTGCCTGGAAATTAGCCGGTGGCTACACCTTC

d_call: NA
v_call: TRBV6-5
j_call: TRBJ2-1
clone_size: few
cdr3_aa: CASSFRQPSYNEQFF
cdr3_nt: TGTGCCAGCAGTTTTCGACAGCCTTCCTACAATGAGCAGTTCTTC

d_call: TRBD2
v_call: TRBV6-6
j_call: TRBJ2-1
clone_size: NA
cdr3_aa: CASSTSGSYNEQFF
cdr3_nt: TGTGCCAGTTCAACTAGCGGCTCCTACAATGAGCAGTTCTTC

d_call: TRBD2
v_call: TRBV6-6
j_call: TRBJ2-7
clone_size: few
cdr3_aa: CASSPGGGNYEQYF
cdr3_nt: TGTGCCAGCAGTCCCGGGGGAGGGAACTACGAGCAGTACTTC

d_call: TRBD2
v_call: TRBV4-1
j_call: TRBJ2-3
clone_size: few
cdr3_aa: CASSQVRGGATDTQYF
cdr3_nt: TGCGCCAGCAGCCAAGTTCGCGGGGGGGCAACAGATACGCAGTATTTT

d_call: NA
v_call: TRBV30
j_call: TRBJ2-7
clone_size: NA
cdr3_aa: CAGDRSSYEQYF
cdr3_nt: TGTGCCGGCGACAGGAGCTCCTACGAGCAGTACTTC

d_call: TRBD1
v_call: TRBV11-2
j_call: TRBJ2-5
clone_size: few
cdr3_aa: CASSPDRVETQYF
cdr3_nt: TGTGCCAGCAGCCCTGACAGGGTGGAGACCCAGTACTTC

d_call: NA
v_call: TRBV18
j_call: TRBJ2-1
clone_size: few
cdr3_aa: CASSRFTSYDEQFF
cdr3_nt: TGTGCCAGCTCACGATTTACTAGCTACGATGAGCAGTTCTTC